This entry lists 27 T cell receptor beta chains sequenced from one sample in a study of cytomegalovirus exposure and HLA in healthy donors. Produced via immunoSEQ multiplex PCR; TCRdb's table is partial and in-frame only. The sample lists 190,000 or so clones, about 80% occurring once. The material sequenced was PBMCs. These TCRs come from a woman under 30 in good health and CMV-seropositive.

This clone was seen only a few times. This chain uses TRBV5-1 with TRBJ2-5, with a possible D match to TRBD2 (6 bases). Trimming removed 1 base from V and 5 bases from J, with 15 bases in between. This CDR3 comprises 15 residues. The germline V gene encodes CDR1 SGHRS and CDR2 YFSETQ. CDR3 residues: CASSLNRGGRETQYF. CDR3 nucleotide sequence: TGCGCCAGCAGCTTGAACCGGGGAGGCCGGGAGACCCAGTACTTC.

The chain recombines TRBV4-1 with TRBJ2-7; tentatively, D is TRBD1 (6 bases). The germline V and J ends were trimmed by 1 base and 2 bases, with 9 bases remaining between them. The CDR3 is 14 residues long. Looked up from germline, CDR1 is MGHRA and CDR2 is YSYEKL. CDR3 nucleotide sequence: TGCGCCAGCAGCCAAGGTCAGGGGACCTACGAGCAGTACTTC. It is translated as CASSQGQGTYEQYF.

The chain is built from TRBV10-3 and TRBJ1-1; D unresolved. The germline V and J ends were trimmed by 6 bases and 1 base, with 15 bases remaining between them. Germline values: CDR1 ENHRY, CDR2 SYGVKD. The CDR3 is 15 amino acids. CDR3 residues: CAIRHLGTGNTEAFF. CDR3 DNA sequence: TGTGCCATCAGGCACCTGGGCACTGGGAACACTGAAGCTTTCTTT.

The chain couples TRBV5-1 to TRBJ2-7; 7 bases are shared with TRBD1. The germline V gene encodes CDR1 SGHRS and CDR2 YFSETQ. The CDR3 contains 14 residues. The J segment lost 1 base and the V segment lost 4 bases, leaving 5 bases of the junction unmatched. For the CDR3, the DNA is TGCGCCAGCAGCCCGCCGGGACAGTCCTACGAGCAGTACTTC. It encodes CASSPPGQSYEQYF.

This chain's CDR3 is CASSEYNYSPLHF. The CDR3 DNA follows: TGTGCCAGCAGTGAATATAATTATTCACCCCTCCACTTT. The chain is built from TRBV6-1 and TRBJ1-6; D is unresolved. CDR1 and CDR2 (germline): MNHNS, SASEGT. This CDR3 has 13 residues. Between the trimmed V and J ends, which lost 2 bases and 8 bases, there was a span of 7 bases.

This chain connects TRBV6-5 to TRBJ1-1; D gene ambiguous. The CDR3 length is 13 residues. Germline loops: CDR1 MNHEY, CDR2 SVGAGI. Between the trimmed V and J ends, which lost 0 bases and 6 bases, there was a span of 8 bases. In nucleotides, the CDR3 is TGTGCCAGCAGTTACTCGGCGGGGTCTGAAGCTTTCTTT. It yields the protein CASSYSAGSEAFF.

The chain is built from TRBV7-9 and TRBJ1-4; possibly TRBD1 for D (6 bases). V was pared by 5 bases and J by 7 bases, with 17 bases between. CDR1 and CDR2 (germline): SEHNR, FQNEAQ (reference sequence). This CDR3 comprises 15 residues. CDR3 coding DNA: TGTGCCAGCAGCAAACCCGGTGTAGGGGGTGAAAAACTGTTTTTT. Translation gives CASSKPGVGGEKLFF. The entire variable domain, with the rest obtained from reference TRBV7-9 and TRBJ1-4, is as follows: DTGVSQNPRHKITKRGQNVTFRCDPISEHNRLYWYRQTLGQGPEFLTYFQNEAQLEKSRLLSDRFSAERPKGSFSTLEIQRTEQGDSAMYLCASSKPGVGGEKLFFGSGTQLSVL.

This rearrangement joins TRBV7-6 to TRBJ2-1, with 7 bases lining up with TRBD2. CDR1 is SGHVS and CDR2 is FNYEAQ in the germline V gene. This CDR3 is built from 16 residues. With 4 bases clipped from V and 0 bases from J, the junction kept 6 bases outside the gene matches. Written as DNA, the CDR3 is TGTGCCAGCAGCTCGCGCGGGGGAAGCTCCTACAATGAGCAGTTCTTC. The encoded protein is CASSSRGGSSYNEQFF. The whole variable domain, filled in from reference TRBV7-6 and TRBJ2-1, reads GAGVSQSPRYKVTKRGQDVALRCDPISGHVSLYWYRQALGQGPEFLTYFNYEAQQDKSGLPNDRFSAERPEGSISTLTIQRTEQRDSAMYRCASSSRGGSSYNEQFFGPGTRLTVL.

This chain uses TRBV7-9 with TRBJ2-1, with D possibly TRBD2 on 6 matching bases. Per germline, CDR1 SEHNR and CDR2 FQNEAQ (reference sequence). V lost 5 bases to trimming and J lost 5 bases, with 16 bases between them. The CDR3 consists of 15 residues. CDR3 bases: TGTGCCAGCAGCAGTCCCGTGACGGGGGACAATGAGCAGTTCTTC. Its translation is CASSSPVTGDNEQFF.

The CDR3 DNA follows: TGTGCCACCAGCAGAGATTTCGCGGTACTATATCAGCCCCAGCATTTT. It specifies CATSRDFAVLYQPQHF. This sequence joins TRBV15 and TRBJ1-5, with unresolved D. The V and J ends lost 0 bases and 5 bases respectively, with 14 bases between them. This CDR3 comprises 16 residues. The V gene's germline CDR1 is LNHNV and CDR2 YYDKDF (reference sequence).

This clone was detected a few times. This chain uses TRBV7-6 with TRBJ1-2, with no clear D. The V gene's germline CDR1 is SGHVS and CDR2 FNYEAQ. The V and J ends lost 1 base and 2 bases respectively, with 5 bases between them. The length of the CDR3 is 13 residues. The CDR3 bases are TGTGCCAGCAGCTTAGAACAAAACTATGGCTACACCTTC. It encodes CASSLEQNYGYTF.

The rearrangement joins TRBV19 to TRBJ1-5; D unclear. Trimming took off 2 bases at V and 8 bases at J, with 10 bases between the two ends. In germline, CDR1 is LNHDA, CDR2 SQIVND (reference sequence). This CDR3 has 13 residues. For the CDR3, the DNA is TGTGCCAGTAGTATACAATTCGGGAAGCCCCAGCATTTT. This sequence encodes CASSIQFGKPQHF.

CDR3: CSAQQGALWEQYF. The DNA of the CDR3 is TGCAGCGCCCAACAGGGAGCGCTTTGGGAGCAGTACTTC. The V and J genes are TRBV29-1 and TRBJ2-7, with D maybe TRBD1 (6 bases). V was trimmed by 7 bases and J by 7 bases, leaving 20 bases between them. The length of the CDR3 is 13 residues. CDR1 is SQVTM and CDR2 is ANQGSEA in the germline V gene.

The rearrangement joins TRBV11-3 to TRBJ2-5; unclear D gene. Between the trimmed V and J ends, which lost 5 bases and 1 base, there was a span of 8 bases. This CDR3 region has 13 residues. Germline values: CDR1 SGHNT, CDR2 YENEEA. CDR3 in amino acids: CASSRVFQETQYF. The CDR3 DNA follows: TGTGCCAGCAGCCGGGTCTTCCAAGAGACCCAGTACTTC.

The chain couples TRBV7-2 to TRBJ1-1, with a tentative D call TRBD1 (6 bases). The germline V and J ends were trimmed by 4 bases and 9 bases, with 12 bases remaining between them. CDR1 and CDR2 from the germline V gene are SGHTA and FQGNSA. This CDR3 is built from 12 residues. For the CDR3, the DNA is TGTGCCAGCAGCTCGGGGGGGCAGAAAGCTTTCTTT. Its translation is CASSSGGQKAFF.

The J gene is TRBJ2-7, the V gene TRBV21-1; the table names TRBD1, a call not compared with the DNA. TRBV21-1 is recorded as a pseudogene. The CDR3 contains 19 residues. The DNA of the CDR3 is TGTGCCAGCAGCAACAACGCCCAAATGGCAGGCCGGACAACCTACGAGCAGTACTTC. This translates into CASSNNAQMAGRTTYEQYF.

This clone was counted many times. V gene TRBV6-5 combines with J gene TRBJ1-5; 8 nucleotides agree with TRBD1. The germline V gene has CDR1 MNHEY and CDR2 SVGAGI. V trimming: 6 bases; J trimming: 4 bases; junction bases outside the gene matches: 5. The length of the CDR3 is 14 residues. CDR3 coding DNA: TGTGCCAGCAGCCCCGGGACAGGAAATCAGCCCCAGCATTTT. The encoded protein is CASSPGTGNQPQHF.

In this sample, this clone turned up many times. The chain employs TRBV10-3 and TRBJ1-1; D call uncertain. The CDR3 has 14 amino acids. V dropped 4 bases and J dropped 5 bases, with 14 bases sitting between them. Germline CDR1 is ENHRY and CDR2 is SYGVKD. The chain's CDR3 is CAISAGGRVTEAFF. The CDR3 DNA follows: TGTGCCATCAGTGCGGGAGGGCGGGTAACTGAAGCTTTCTTT.

J is TRBJ2-1 and V is TRBV15; 10 bases match TRBD1. CDR1 and CDR2 from the germline V gene are LNHNV and YYDKDF (reference sequence). V lost 1 base, J lost 8 bases, and 2 bases stayed unmatched. The CDR3 loop spans 14 amino acids. CDR3 DNA sequence: TGTGCCACCAGCAGAGTAGGGACAGGGGATGAGCAGTTCTTC. It yields the protein CATSRVGTGDEQFF.

This sequence joins TRBV6-6 and TRBJ1-1; possible D gene TRBD1, 5 bases. Looked up from germline, CDR1 is MNHNY and CDR2 is SVGAGI (reference sequence). The CDR3 covers 13 residues. Trimming stripped 6 bases from V and 5 bases from J, with 13 bases between. The CDR3 nucleotides are TGTGCCAGCAGCCTACAATACAGGACTGAAGCTTTCTTT. Translated, it gives CASSLQYRTEAFF.

This chain links TRBV2 with TRBJ1-3; maybe TRBD1 (5 bases). The CDR3 sequence is 14 residues long. Trimming removed 10 bases from V and 0 bases from J, with 13 bases in between. Germline CDR1 reads SNHLY; CDR2 reads FYNNEI. The CDR3 sequence is CATSLGGSGNTIYF. The CDR3 DNA follows: TGTGCCACCTCTCTGGGGGGCTCTGGAAACACCATATATTTT.

The V gene is TRBV7-8, the J gene TRBJ1-4, with D hard to call. This CDR3 has 13 amino acids. V was trimmed by 6 bases and J by 8 bases, leaving 13 bases between them. The V gene's germline CDR1 is SGHVS and CDR2 FQNEAQ. CDR3 loop: CASRQPGSEKLFF. The CDR3 DNA sequence: TGTGCCAGCAGACAACCGGGGTCCGAAAAACTGTTTTTT.

The chain recombines TRBV7-8 with TRBJ2-2, with D uncertain. CDR3 size: 16 residues. Germline CDR1 and CDR2: SGHVS and FQNEAQ. The V gene lost 2 bases and the J gene lost 6 bases, with 16 bases spanning the gap. CDR3 coding DNA: TGTGCCAGCAGCTTACATGGGCCAGGTCAATCCGGGGAGCTGTTTTTT. Translated: CASSLHGPGQSGELFF.

Here the CDR3 DNA reads TGCGCCAGCAGCCAAGATCTTCAGGGCGGAGTCACTGAAGCTTTCTTT. Protein sequence: CASSQDLQGGVTEAFF. J is TRBJ1-1 and V is TRBV4-3; TRBD1 might be the D (5 bases). Trimming shortened V by 0 bases and J by 4 bases, and 15 bases separated the two germline ends. Germline CDR1 LGHNA, CDR2 YSLEER. The CDR3 length is 16 residues.

The genes are TRBV5-1 and TRBJ2-3, with D possibly TRBD1 on 6 matching bases. With 0 bases removed from V and 3 bases from J, the gap between germline ends came to 14 bases. Germline values: CDR1 SGHRS, CDR2 YFSETQ. This CDR3 is 16 amino acids long. This chain's CDR3 is CASSLAIVQGTDTQYF. In nucleotides, the CDR3 is TGCGCCAGCAGCTTGGCCATAGTACAGGGAACAGATACGCAGTATTTT.

This sequence joins TRBV19 and TRBJ1-2; 7 nucleotides align to TRBD1. Germline loops: CDR1 LNHDA, CDR2 SQIVND (reference sequence). The CDR3 has 15 amino acids. J was trimmed by 5 bases and V by 7 bases; bases with no gene match: 13. Here the CDR3 reads CASTDREWGLYGYTF. CDR3 sequence (DNA): TGTGCCAGTACCGACAGGGAATGGGGGCTATATGGCTACACCTTC.

The chain uses TRBV5-4 and TRBJ2-7; TRBD2 is a possible D gene (6 bases). There are 13 residues in the CDR3. Germline V gene data show CDR1 as SGHNT and CDR2 as YYREEE (reference sequence). Trimming stripped 4 bases from V and 2 bases from J, with 10 bases between. In DNA, the CDR3 is TGTGCCAGCAGCCCCGGGAGCACCTACGAGCAGTACTTC. Protein product: CASSPGSTYEQYF. Complete variable domain (other parts from reference TRBV5-4 and TRBJ2-7): ETGVTQSPTHLIKTRGQQVTLRCSSQSGHNTVSWYQQALGQGPQFIFQYYREEENGRGNFPPRFSGLQFPNYSSELNVNALELDDSALYLCASSPGSTYEQYFGPGTRLTVT.